The clone carrying this TCR beta chain was seen a few times. Its antigen remains unknown. The isolated RNA, all of it, was reverse transcribed, so expressed TCRB transcripts were what got sequenced. Generated by immunoSEQ multiplex PCR, the TCRdb table keeps only in-frame clones and is missing some. Of a few hundred thousand clones in the sample, 30% were seen once. The sample is drawn from a study of beta chain features in type 1 diabetes. CDR1 and CDR2 from the germline V gene are SQVTM and ANQGSEA. The CDR3 length is 15 residues. J lost 4 bases, V lost 1 base, and 7 bases had no gene match. General study points: TCRB rearrangement may or may not be influenced by HLA type; here this remained unresolved.

Via the markers CD45RO/CCR7/CD25/CD127/CD95/CD27, stem cell-like memory, regulatory, central memory and naive CD4+ cells were sorted. The receptor comes from a man aged 18 to 30 in good health. Specimen: naive CD4+ T cells from blood. The chain carries TRBV29-1 and TRBJ2-1, with TRBD2 matching over 7 bases. CDR3 bases: TGCAGCGTTGAAGGAGCGGGCGGGAGATACAATGAGCAGTTCTTC. Translating it yields CSVEGAGGRYNEQFF.